What follows are 31 T cell receptor beta chains derived from one specimen sequenced in a study of PD-1 blockade in mismatch repair-deficient tumors. Libraries were prepared by immunoSEQ multiplex PCR; TCRdb keeps only in-frame clonotypes and omits some of them. There are 40,000 to 60,000 clones in the sample; around 77% occur only once, and roughly 3.5% lies in the top ten. This material consisted of PBMCs, taken before pembrolizumab treatment. These receptor sequences come from an adult with mismatch repair-deficient cancer.

The chain is built from TRBV6-1 and TRBJ2-1; TRBD2 matches 8 bases. The CDR3 spans 15 residues. J gave up 7 bases and V 7 bases, and 12 bases lay outside the gene matches. Germline V lookup: CDR1 MNHNS, CDR2 SASEGT. CDR3 sequence reads: CASNHEPAGGNEQFF. The DNA for the CDR3 is TGTGCCAGCAACCACGAACCCGCGGGGGGTAATGAGCAGTTCTTC.

The chain couples TRBV7-6 to TRBJ1-2, with TRBD1 as a possible D gene (5 bases). Germline CDR1 and CDR2: SGHVS and FNYEAQ. The CDR3 loop spans 15 amino acids. Trimming cost V 2 bases and J 2 bases, with 12 bases left between them. The DNA for the CDR3 is TGTGCCAGCAGCTTAAAACCGGGACCCAACTATGGCTACACCTTC. Amino acid sequence: CASSLKPGPNYGYTF.

The chain carries TRBV4-3 and TRBJ1-5; tentatively, D is TRBD1 (6 bases). Germline-derived CDR1 and CDR2 are LGHNA and YSLEER. The CDR3 spans 16 residues. V lost 4 bases and J 2 bases, leaving 15 bases between the germline ends. CDR3 protein: CASSREYAGGNQPQHF. The CDR3 nucleotides read TGCGCCAGCAGCCGTGAATACGCAGGGGGCAATCAGCCCCAGCATTTT.

The gene calls are TRBV10-1 and TRBJ2-1; 8 bases line up with TRBD1. With V trimmed by 6 bases and J by 6 bases, 10 bases remained unmatched. The CDR3 is 15 amino acids. Germline V gene lookup returns CDR1 WNHNN and CDR2 SYGVQD (reference sequence). The CDR3 DNA reads TGCGCCAGCAGGGAGCCGGGACAGGCATGCAATGAGCAGTTCTTC. It codes for CASREPGQACNEQFF.

The chain combines TRBV5-6 with TRBJ2-7; 13 bases line up with TRBD2. The J segment lost 3 bases and the V segment lost 3 bases, leaving 6 bases of the junction unmatched. The germline V gene encodes CDR1 SGHDT and CDR2 YYEEEE. CDR3 length: 16 amino acids. Here the CDR3 reads CASSSTTSGRDYEQYF. The CDR3 DNA is TGTGCCAGCAGCTCTACAACTAGCGGGAGGGACTACGAGCAGTACTTC.

The genes are TRBV7-9 and TRBJ2-7; no reliable D call. The V end was cut by 5 bases, the J end by 6 bases, with 20 bases between. CDR3 size: 15 residues. The germline gives CDR1 SEHNR, CDR2 FQNEAQ (reference sequence). The CDR3 DNA reads as TGTGCCAGCAGCAATACTTCCCGGGCGGAGAGCGAGCAGTACTTC. This sequence encodes CASSNTSRAESEQYF.

The chain recombines TRBV6-5 with TRBJ1-1, with D tentatively TRBD1 (5 bases). The V gene's germline CDR1 is MNHEY and CDR2 SVGAGI. V lost 0 bases to trimming and J lost 10 bases, with 12 bases between them. The CDR3 spans 13 residues. The DNA of the CDR3 is TGTGCCAGCAGTTACTCGACGGGGGGGAGAGCTTTCTTT. Its translation: CASSYSTGGRAFF.

The rearrangement links TRBV7-4 to TRBJ2-7; tentatively, D is TRBD2 (6 bases). The germline V and J ends were trimmed by 7 bases and 2 bases, with 12 bases remaining between them. The CDR3 consists of 13 residues. Germline values: CDR1 SGHVT, CDR2 SQSDAQ. The CDR3, as DNA: TGTGCCAGCACCTGGGACTTCCCCTACGAGCAGTACTTC. It translates to CASTWDFPYEQYF.

Of note for this clone: This same CDR3 is encoded by further DNA sequences in the sample. The V gene is TRBV7-8, the J gene TRBJ2-3; D not certain. Germline-derived CDR1 and CDR2 are SGHVS and FQNEAQ. This CDR3 region has 16 residues. Trimming left V 0 bases short and J 0 bases short, with 10 bases between. The CDR3 region is CASSLAPSTSTDTQYF. The CDR3 nucleotides are TGTGCCAGCAGCTTAGCGCCCAGTACTAGCACAGATACGCAGTATTTT.

The chain has TRBV27 and TRBJ1-1; D is possibly TRBD1 (6 bases). The germline V and J ends were trimmed by 7 bases and 5 bases, with 20 bases remaining between them. The CDR3 is 15 amino acids. In germline, CDR1 is MNHEY, CDR2 SMNVEV (reference sequence). The CDR3 DNA follows: TGTGCCAGCATCCCTTCTGGGGGCTTCGTTACTGAAGCTTTCTTT. This encodes CASIPSGGFVTEAFF.

This clone has just a few counts. The chain has TRBV15 and TRBJ2-7; D may be TRBD2 (5 bases). The CDR3 loop spans 17 amino acids. V was clipped by 3 bases and J by 0 bases, with 18 bases between them. Germline values: CDR1 LNHNV, CDR2 YYDKDF (reference sequence). The CDR3 sequence is CATSSPRSERNSYEQYF. As DNA, the CDR3 is TGTGCCACCAGCAGCCCCAGATCGGAGCGGAACTCCTACGAGCAGTACTTC.

The chain has TRBV29-1 and TRBJ2-1; D remains unclear. Germline V gene lookup returns CDR1 SQVTM and CDR2 ANQGSEA. CDR3 length: 11 amino acids. V gave up 3 bases and J gave up 8 bases, with 8 bases separating them. The CDR3 region has the DNA TGCAGCGTTGAGAAAGGTGATGAGCAGTTCTTC. Amino acid sequence: CSVEKGDEQFF.

The chain has TRBV27 and TRBJ2-5; tentatively, D is TRBD1 or TRBD2 (6 bases each). The V gene's germline CDR1 is MNHEY and CDR2 SMNVEV (reference sequence). CDR3 length: 14 residues. Trimming pared 4 bases from V and 5 bases from J, leaving 14 bases between. The CDR3 sequence is CASSSMGGRETQYF. The CDR3 DNA is TGTGCCAGCAGTTCCATGGGGGGCCGGGAGACCCAGTACTTC.

The genes are TRBV29-1 and TRBJ2-3; D is perhaps TRBD1 (5 bases). V was trimmed by 7 bases and J by 0 bases, leaving 17 bases between them. Germline V lookup: CDR1 SQVTM, CDR2 ANQGSEA. This CDR3 spans 15 amino acids. This CDR3 reads CSAHPMTASTDTQYF. DNA for the CDR3: TGCAGCGCCCACCCGATGACAGCGAGCACAGATACGCAGTATTTT.

This chain connects TRBV7-2 to TRBJ2-3, with TRBD2 identical over 8 bases. CDR3 length equals 16 residues. CDR1 is SGHTA, CDR2 FQGNSA, per germline. Trimming at V came to 1 base and at J to 9 bases, leaving 12 bases not matched to a gene. Written as DNA, the CDR3 is TGTGCCAGCAGCTTAGTATCGGCGGGAGGCCACCCAACGCAGTATTTT. It yields the protein CASSLVSAGGHPTQYF.

Remarks on this clone: Different DNA sequences within this sample yield the same CDR3. This rearrangement joins TRBV2 to TRBJ1-5; D perhaps matches TRBD1 (5 bases). Trimming took 4 bases from V and 2 from J, leaving 12 bases between them. This CDR3 has 15 amino acids. Germline V gives CDR1 SNHLY, CDR2 FYNNEI. CDR3 coding DNA: TGTGCCAGCAGTGGACAAGGGGCTGGCAATCAGCCCCAGCATTTT. Its protein product is CASSGQGAGNQPQHF.

In its sample, this clone was seen once. The J gene is TRBJ2-1, the V gene TRBV6-1, with 11 bases lining up with TRBD2. Per the germline V gene, CDR1 is MNHNS and CDR2 is SASEGT. The CDR3 runs 16 residues. Trimming took 1 base from V and 8 from J; bases not matched to a gene: 7. The CDR3 reads CASSEGIAGGPYEQFF. The CDR3 DNA is TGTGCCAGCAGTGAAGGAATAGCGGGAGGGCCGTATGAGCAGTTCTTC.

The chain uses TRBV5-1 and TRBJ2-5; the D gene is possibly TRBD2 (5 bases). The germline V gene encodes CDR1 SGHRS and CDR2 YFSETQ. The V and J ends lost 1 base and 5 bases respectively, with 9 bases between them. This CDR3 has 13 residues. The CDR3 DNA reads as TGCGCCAGCAGCTTGACGGGGATGGAGACCCAGTACTTC. Its translation: CASSLTGMETQYF.

The chain couples TRBV29-1 to TRBJ2-3, with D tentatively TRBD2 (6 bases). V lost 4 bases and J 0 bases, leaving 11 bases between the germline ends. The CDR3 is made up of 14 amino acids. Germline V gives CDR1 SQVTM, CDR2 ANQGSEA. CDR3 DNA sequence: TGCAGCGTTGGCGGGACTTCAAGCACAGATACGCAGTATTTT. It encodes CSVGGTSSTDTQYF.

The chain is built from TRBV18 and TRBJ1-1; D is ambiguous. The CDR3 loop spans 13 amino acids. V was shortened by 2 bases and J by 0 bases, with 4 bases between the two germline ends. Germline values: CDR1 KGHSH, CDR2 LQKENI. Here the CDR3 reads CASSPALNTEAFF. The CDR3 nucleotides are TGTGCCAGCTCACCAGCATTGAACACTGAAGCTTTCTTT.

The J gene is TRBJ1-4, the V gene TRBV5-1; the D is unclear. Trimming took 1 base from V and 3 from J, leaving 10 bases between them. The CDR3 runs 15 residues. From germline, CDR1 is SGHRS and CDR2 YFSETQ. The CDR3 protein is CASSLSQIPNEKLFF. In nucleotides, the CDR3 is TGCGCCAGCAGCTTGTCACAGATTCCTAATGAAAAACTGTTTTTT.

This clone was counted only a few times. V and J are TRBV6-4 and TRBJ2-3; weak D call: TRBD2 (6 bases). Germline loops: CDR1 MRHNA, CDR2 SNTAGT. CDR3 size: 13 residues. Trimming took 5 bases from V and 0 from J, leaving 6 bases between them. The CDR3 sequence: CASSSGSTDTQYF. The CDR3 bases are TGTGCCAGCAGTAGCGGGAGCACAGATACGCAGTATTTT.

This clone was seen a handful of times. The chain carries TRBV18 and TRBJ2-1, with TRBD1 as a possible D gene (6 bases). Germline values: CDR1 KGHSH, CDR2 LQKENI. The CDR3 is 18 residues long. The V end was cut by 6 bases, the J end by 2 bases, with 23 bases between. Written as DNA, the CDR3 is TGTGCCAGCTCTCAAGGCCCCCCGAGGGGGATCCCCTACAATGAGCAGTTCTTC. Translated, it gives CASSQGPPRGIPYNEQFF.

This chain uses TRBV4-3 with TRBJ2-7; D call uncertain. The CDR3 spans 14 residues. The germline V gene encodes CDR1 LGHNA and CDR2 YSLEER. The V and J ends lost 1 base and 5 bases respectively, with 12 bases between them. In DNA form, the CDR3 reads TGCGCCAGCAGCCAAGCCGCGTCGTGGGACGAGCAGTACTTC. Its translation is CASSQAASWDEQYF.

This clone has a single count. The V gene is TRBV13, the J gene TRBJ2-1; TRBD2 aligns across 8 bases. Germline CDR1 PRHDT, CDR2 FYEKMQ (reference sequence). V was pared by 5 bases and J by 6 bases, with 6 bases of the junction left unmatched. The CDR3 contains 14 residues. The DNA of the CDR3 is TGTGCCAGCAGCCGCTCCGGGACTAGCAATGAGCAGTTCTTC. This sequence encodes CASSRSGTSNEQFF.

This chain joins TRBV10-3 and TRBJ2-3, with 8 bases identical to TRBD2. Looked up from germline, CDR1 is ENHRY and CDR2 is SYGVKD. The V and J ends lost 3 bases and 2 bases, in that order; junction bases with no gene match: 7. The CDR3 consists of 16 residues. CDR3 coding DNA: TGTGCCATCAGTGACGGGGCGGGAGGCATCACAGATACGCAGTATTTT. Its translation: CAISDGAGGITDTQYF.

This clone was observed once. The chain employs TRBV18 and TRBJ1-1; D uncertain. The germline CDR1 and CDR2 sequences are KGHSH and LQKENI. Trimming left V 3 bases short and J 3 bases short, with 17 bases between. The CDR3 is 16 amino acids. The CDR3 sequence is CASSPRLPPPDTEAFF. The DNA of the CDR3 is TGTGCCAGCTCACCTCGACTACCTCCACCAGACACTGAAGCTTTCTTT.

This clone was observed a few times. The chain combines TRBV7-9 with TRBJ2-1, with 8 bases matching TRBD2. The CDR3 sequence is 15 residues long. The V segment lost 5 bases and the J segment 6 bases; nucleotides outside the gene matches: 9. Per germline, CDR1 SEHNR and CDR2 FQNEAQ (reference sequence). The CDR3 loop is CASSRSGSNANEQFF. The CDR3 DNA reads as TGTGCCAGCAGCCGAAGCGGGAGTAATGCCAATGAGCAGTTCTTC. Full variable domain (rest looked up from reference TRBV7-9 and TRBJ2-1): DTGVSQNPRHKITKRGQNVTFRCDPISEHNRLYWYRQTLGQGPEFLTYFQNEAQLEKSRLLSDRFSAERPKGSFSTLEIQRTEQGDSAMYLCASSRSGSNANEQFFGPGTRLTVL.

The chain carries TRBV7-3 and TRBJ1-1, with 8 bases lining up with TRBD1. The CDR3 covers 14 residues. The germline CDR1 and CDR2 sequences are SGHTA and FQGTGA. J gave up 5 bases and V 6 bases, and 8 bases lay outside the gene matches. The CDR3 is CASRLQGGKTEAFF. Written as DNA, the CDR3 is TGTGCCAGCAGGTTACAGGGGGGAAAGACTGAAGCTTTCTTT.

The chain has TRBV13 and TRBJ2-7; D gene unclear. This CDR3 contains 14 residues. The V end was cut by 5 bases, the J end by 2 bases, with 13 bases between. Germline V CDR1 and CDR2: PRHDT, FYEKMQ (reference sequence). The CDR3 nucleotides are TGTGCCAGCAGCAAAAAGGCAGGAACCTACGAGCAGTACTTC. Amino acid sequence: CASSKKAGTYEQYF.

The V gene is TRBV27, the J gene TRBJ2-1; D remains ambiguous. CDR1 is MNHEY, CDR2 SMNVEV, per germline (reference sequence). This CDR3 comprises 13 residues. V was shortened by 5 bases and J by 8 bases, with 13 bases between the two germline ends. The CDR3: CASSRHYGDEQFF. CDR3 in DNA: TGTGCCAGCAGTCGACATTATGGGGATGAGCAGTTCTTC.